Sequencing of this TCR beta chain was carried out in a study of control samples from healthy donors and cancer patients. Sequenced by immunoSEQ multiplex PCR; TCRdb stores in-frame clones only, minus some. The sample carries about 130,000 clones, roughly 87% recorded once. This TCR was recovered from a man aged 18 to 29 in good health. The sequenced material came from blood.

The CDR3: CASSSIGLGLDEQYF. DNA of the CDR3: TGTGCCAGCAGTTCTATAGGACTAGGTCTCGACGAGCAGTACTTC. V usage is TRBV27 and J usage is TRBJ2-7; 7 bases align to TRBD2. The CDR3 totals 15 residues. The V and J ends lost 4 bases and 5 bases, in that order; junction bases with no gene match: 11. Germline CDR1 MNHEY, CDR2 SMNVEV (reference sequence).